This TCR beta chain is drawn from a study of radiotherapy plus CTLA-4 blockade in lung cancer. This clone was found once. What it binds is not known. Findings of the study overall: Best predicting response, reportedly, were early blood T cell clone dynamics, with interferon-beta. Expansion of tumor-derived TCR clones was observed in blood after radiotherapy plus ipilimumab.

V was pared by 1 base and J by 4 bases, with 14 bases between. CDR3 length: 15 amino acids. The germline CDR1 and CDR2 sequences are SGHRS and YFSETQ. The method was immunoSEQ multiplex PCR; TCRdb's version includes in-frame clones alone and lacks a portion of them. Seen here are some 100,000 clones, approximately 80% observed once, and the top ten hold over 4%. This chain connects TRBV5-1 to TRBJ1-1; TRBD1 is a possible D gene (6 bases). This receptor was identified in a human donor with non-small cell lung cancer who had a partial response to radiotherapy plus ipilimumab. The sample in question was peripheral blood, obtained from a patient treated with radiotherapy plus ipilimumab. The CDR3 spells CASSLTEQGSTEAFF. The CDR3 DNA reads as TGCGCCAGCAGCTTGACGGAACAGGGAAGCACTGAAGCTTTCTTT.